This entry is about one T cell receptor (beta chain). Its antigen is still unknown. With a J-beta primer mix and a sample-barcoded 5' primer, a second PCR ran 7 to 11 cycles. Unique molecular identifiers of 12 random nucleotides labeled each cDNA. TCRdb redid the calling of the 5' RACE reads with MiXCR, one entry per CDR3 protein. Of about 1.6 million distinct CDR3 sequences in the sample, about 32% were seen once. Isolation of PBMCs gave at least 6 million cells per sample. This record comes from a study of blood T cells in healthy people across ages. Study conclusions and caveats: Comparison with aged donors showed that long-lived donors had more naive CD4+ cells and higher diversity. Naive T cell percentage and TCR beta diversity correlated strongly.

The CDR3 has 20 residues. From germline, CDR1 is SGHAT and CDR2 FQNNGV. The V gene end was trimmed by 0 bases and the J gene end by 1 base; junction bases not matched to a gene: 12. The chain carries TRBV11-2 and TRBJ2-2; 9 bases are a match to TRBD2. This clonotype was sampled from a woman under 40 in good health. The sequencing input was blood. CDR3 sequence (DNA): TGTGCCAGCAGCTTAGAAGGGGGCCCGGCGGGAGGGAAGAACACCGGGGAGCTGTTTTTT. Translated, it gives CASSLEGGPAGGKNTGELFF.